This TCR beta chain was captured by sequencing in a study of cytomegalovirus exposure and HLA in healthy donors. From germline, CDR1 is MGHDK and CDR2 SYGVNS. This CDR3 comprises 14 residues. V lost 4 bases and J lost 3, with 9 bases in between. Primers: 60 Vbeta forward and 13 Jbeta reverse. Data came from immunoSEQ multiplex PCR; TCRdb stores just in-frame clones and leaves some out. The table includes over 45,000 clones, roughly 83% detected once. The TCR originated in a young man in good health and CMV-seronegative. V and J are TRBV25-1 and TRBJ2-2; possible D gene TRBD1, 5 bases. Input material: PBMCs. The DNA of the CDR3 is TGTGCCAGCAGTGGGGGCTTCTACACCGGGGAGCTGTTTTTT. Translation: CASSGGFYTGELFF.